These T cell receptor beta chains were read from a single sample in a study of blood T cell repertoires in COVID-19. Sequencing was performed with immunoSEQ multiplex PCR; in TCRdb, only in-frame clones are kept and a portion is missing. The top ten clones hold about 13% of a sample with approximately 120,000 clones, 84% of them seen once. Sequencing was performed on peripheral blood. The receptors derive from a human donor in a cohort sampled during active COVID-19. Both conserved end residues are part of each CDR3. A D gene is named only where the DNA matches it firmly. Only part of the rows carry a size: once, few, many, or a class if the clone is expanded.

size | J | V | D | DNA | CDR3
. | TRBJ1-6 | TRBV5-1 | . | TGCGCCAGCAGCTTGTCCGGGTTTGAGAATTCACCCCTCCACTTT | CASSLSGFENSPLHF
. | TRBJ1-2 | TRBV10-3 | TRBD1 | TGTGCCAGCTGGTCAGGGGGATGGGATGGCTACACCTTC | CASWSGGWDGYTF
few | TRBJ2-7 | TRBV6-5 | . | TGTGCCAGCAGGGGGCAACCTCAGGGGGAGCAGTACTTC | CASRGQPQGEQYF
. | TRBJ1-2 | TRBV30 | TRBD1 | TGTGCCTGGAGTAAAAAAATGGGACAGGGCGGCGATGGCTACACCTTC | CAWSKKMGQGGDGYTF
. | TRBJ2-3 | TRBV2 | TRBD1 | TGTGCCAGCAGTAAAGACAGGGGGAATACGCAGTATTTT | CASSKDRGNTQYF
many | TRBJ2-5 | TRBV19 | . | TGTGCCAGTAGGGAGGGCGCGGGGACCCAGTACTTC | CASREGAGTQYF
. | TRBJ2-7 | TRBV4-1 | . | TGCGCCAGCAGCCAAGTTCCAACAACCTACGAGCAGTACTTC | CASSQVPTTYEQYF
. | TRBJ2-6 | TRBV27 | TRBD1 | TGTGCCAGCAGGGCCTCGTTGGACAGGGCCTTCTCTGGGGCCAACGTCCTGACTTTC | CASRASLDRAFSGANVLTF
. | TRBJ2-5 | TRBV15 | . | TGTGCCACCAGCAGACAGGGTACGCTCCAAGAGACCCAGTACTTC | CATSRQGTLQETQYF
. | TRBJ1-5 | TRBV28 | . | TGTGCCAGCAGTTACCGGGGGGGGAATCAGCCCCAGCATTTT | CASSYRGGNQPQHF
. | TRBJ2-5 | TRBV28 | TRBD1 | TGTGCCAGCACCGGGACAGGGACGGGAGAGACCCAGTACTTC | CASTGTGTGETQYF
. | TRBJ2-7 | TRBV5-1 | . | TGCGCCAGCAGCTTGTTTGACAGCTCCTACGAGCAGTACTTC | CASSLFDSSYEQYF
. | TRBJ2-5 | TRBV7-8 | TRBD1 | TGTGCCAGCAGTCCAACCCGGGACAGGGAAGGAGAGACCCAGTACTTC | CASSPTRDREGETQYF
. | TRBJ2-2 | TRBV6-4 | . | TGTGCCAGCAGGCCAACAGGGAACACCGGGGAGCTGTTTTTT | CASRPTGNTGELFF
. | TRBJ1-1 | TRBV19 | . | TGTGCCAGTAGCCCAACCAAAGCGAACACTGAAGCTTTCTTT | CASSPTKANTEAFF
. | TRBJ2-1 | TRBV7-9 | . | TGTGCCAGCAGCCGAAGCGGGCTCTCCTACAATGAGCAGTTCTTC | CASSRSGLSYNEQFF
many | TRBJ1-1 | TRBV3-1/TRBV3-2 | . | TGTGCCAGCAGCCAAGGTCGAGGCCCTGAAGCTTTCTTT | CASSQGRGPEAFF